This T cell receptor (beta chain) was captured in a study of shared clonotypes between healthy human individuals. TCRdb's copy holds only in-frame clones and misses some; the assay was immunoSEQ multiplex PCR. The sample shows around 2,000,000 clones, 90% to 95% of them seen only once. As for this clone: Its target is unknown.

The CDR3 runs to 12 residues. V dropped 5 bases and J dropped 10 bases, with 12 bases sitting between them. CDR1 is SGHVS and CDR2 is FQNEAQ in the germline V gene. Study-wide results and caveats: On the whole, naive subsets had larger estimated richness than memory subsets had. Clonotypes which were not shared had lower generation probabilities than clonotypes that all four donors shared. Approximately 5% was the fraction of naive CD4 clonotypes found shared across a few donors.

Naive-designated CD8 cells lacked CD45RO, were positively enriched for CCR7, and omitted terminally differentiated effector memory CD45RA+ cells. Recent vaccinations or acute infections were absent in the healthy HIV-negative adult donors. The clonotype was recovered from a man between 18 and 35 years old in good health. Some clones in this sample may be carry-over from other donors' samples. The chain carries TRBV7-8 and TRBJ2-1; D not resolved. The specimen sequenced was naive CD8+ T cells from PBMCs. The DNA for the CDR3 is TGTGCCAGCAGCCCAGTCCCCAGAGAGCAGTTCTTC. Protein: CASSPVPREQFF. The variable domain in full, with the rest retrieved from reference TRBV7-8 and TRBJ2-1, is GAGVSQSPRYKVAKRGQDVALRCDPISGHVSLFWYQQALGQGPEFLTYFQNEAQLDKSGLPSDRFFAERPEGSVSTLKIQRTQQEDSAVYLCASSPVPREQFFGPGTRLTVL.